This TCR beta chain was recorded in a study of shared clonotypes between healthy human individuals. This clone is a singleton in its sample. V trimming: 4 bases; J trimming: 3 bases; junction bases outside the gene matches: 11. Germline loops: CDR1 MDHEN, CDR2 SYDVKM. CDR3 length: 16 amino acids. Some clones are missing from TCRdb's copy, which holds only in-frame ones; the method was immunoSEQ multiplex PCR. The sample holds about 2,500,000 clones; over 85% are singletons and the top ten take around 0.14%. The chain joins TRBV28 to TRBJ1-2, with 7 bases matching TRBD1. The sample consisted of naive CD4+ T cells sorted from blood. The subset here: CD45RA+ positively selected. This TCR was sampled from a man aged 18-30 years in good health. The CDR3 protein is CASSSIGGDSYYGYTF. For the CDR3, the DNA is TGTGCCAGCAGTTCGATAGGGGGGGACAGCTACTATGGCTACACCTTC.